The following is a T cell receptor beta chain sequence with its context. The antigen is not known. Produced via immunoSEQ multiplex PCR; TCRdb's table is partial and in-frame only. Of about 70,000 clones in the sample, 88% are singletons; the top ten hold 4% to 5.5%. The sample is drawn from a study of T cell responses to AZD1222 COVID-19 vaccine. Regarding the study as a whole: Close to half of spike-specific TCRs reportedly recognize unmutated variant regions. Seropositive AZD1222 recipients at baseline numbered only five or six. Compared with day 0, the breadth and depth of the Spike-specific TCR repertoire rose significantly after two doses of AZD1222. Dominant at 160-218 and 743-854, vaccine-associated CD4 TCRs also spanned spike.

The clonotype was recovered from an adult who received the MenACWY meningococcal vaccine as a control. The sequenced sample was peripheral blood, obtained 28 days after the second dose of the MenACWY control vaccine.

CDR3 nucleotide sequence: TGTGCCAGCAGTTACTTCCGGGACAGGGGACCCACAGATACGCAGTATTTT. It codes for CASSYFRDRGPTDTQYF. The J gene is TRBJ2-3, the V gene TRBV27, with 10 positions matching TRBD1. The CDR3 spans 17 residues. In germline, CDR1 is MNHEY, CDR2 SMNVEV (reference sequence). J gave up 2 bases and V 4 bases, and 9 bases lay outside the gene matches.